Listed below are T cell receptor beta chains from one sample, sequenced in a study of vaccination effects on CD4 cells after COVID-19. No antigen is known for these receptors. Profiling relied on immunoSEQ multiplex PCR, and the TCRdb table lists in-frame clones only, not all of them. The sample contains just under 75,000 clones, approximately 72% of which appear only once. The sequencing used CD4+ T cells from PBMCs cultured with HCoV-NL63 spike peptides, collected before COVID-19 vaccination. Every receptor here comes from a human donor who received a COVID-19 vaccine. Both conserved end residues are part of each CDR3. The D gene is left open where the match is weak. The listing skips clone size in some rows; elsewhere it reads once, few, many or a size class.

clone_size j_call v_call d_call cdr3_aa cdr3_nt
- TRBJ2-3 TRBV6-5 - CASRQNTDTQYF TGTGCCAGCAGGCAGAACACAGATACGCAGTATTTT
- TRBJ1-2 TRBV20-1 - CSASVQNGYTF TGCAGTGCTAGTGTACAAAACGGCTACACCTTC
- TRBJ2-5 TRBV10-3 TRBD2 CAISEPGLAKETQYF TGTGCCATCAGTGAGCCGGGACTAGCGAAAGAGACCCAGTACTTC
- TRBJ1-5 TRBV6-5 - CASSYTSDSNQPQHF TGTGCCAGCAGTTACACATCAGATAGCAATCAGCCCCAGCATTTT
- TRBJ1-2 TRBV5-1 TRBD1 CASSLVQGALVYGYTF TGCGCCAGCAGCTTGGTACAGGGGGCGCTTGTCTATGGCTACACCTTC
once TRBJ1-4 TRBV7-2 - CASSFSLLATNEKLFF TGTGCCAGCAGCTTTAGCCTCTTAGCAACTAATGAAAAACTGTTTTTT
- TRBJ1-6 TRBV4-3 - CASSQDMQGDNSPLHF TGCGCCAGCAGCCAAGATATGCAGGGCGATAATTCACCCCTCCACTTT
- TRBJ1-1 TRBV6-5 TRBD1 CASSYSGTGVTEAFF TGTGCCAGCAGTTACTCTGGGACAGGGGTCACTGAAGCTTTCTTT
- TRBJ1-2 TRBV2 - CASSEAYRDLYGYTF TGTGCCAGCAGTGAAGCCTACCGGGACCTTTATGGCTACACCTTC
- TRBJ1-2 TRBV24-1 - CATSDGFGYTF TGTGCCACCAGTGATGGTTTTGGCTACACCTTC
- TRBJ1-2 TRBV5-1 TRBD1 CASSSTGGGDYGYTF TGCGCCAGCAGCAGTACAGGGGGGGGAGACTATGGCTACACCTTC
- TRBJ2-3 TRBV18 - CASSPGGDTQYF TGTGCCAGCTCACCAGGGGGGGATACGCAGTATTTT
- TRBJ1-5 TRBV19 - CASSIEDRGQPQHF TGTGCCAGTAGTATAGAGGATCGGGGACAGCCCCAGCATTTT
- TRBJ1-2 TRBV5-8 TRBD1 CASSPIQGAGGYTF TGTGCCAGCAGCCCGATCCAGGGGGCTGGTGGCTACACCTTC
- TRBJ2-3 TRBV5-1 - CASSSQGAADTQYF TGCGCCAGCAGCTCCCAGGGTGCGGCAGATACGCAGTATTTT
- TRBJ1-2 TRBV14 - CASSQYIPGPSSGYTF TGTGCCAGCAGCCAATACATTCCGGGACCGAGTTCGGGCTACACCTTC
- TRBJ2-5 TRBV5-1 - CASSLIPEQETQYF TGCGCCAGCAGCTTGATACCAGAACAAGAGACCCAGTACTTC
- TRBJ1-1 TRBV28 - CASSFETFEAFF TGTGCCAGCAGTTTTGAGACCTTTGAAGCTTTCTTT
- TRBJ2-5 TRBV7-2 - CASSLLDRGTIQYF TGTGCCAGCAGCTTATTGGATAGGGGGACAATTCAGTACTTC
- TRBJ1-4 TRBV19 - CASSIHSQNEKLFF TGTGCCAGTAGTATACACAGTCAAAATGAAAAACTGTTTTTT
- TRBJ2-2 TRBV18 - CASSPMGAGELFF TGTGCCAGCTCACCAATGGGGGCCGGGGAGCTGTTTTTT
- TRBJ2-5 TRBV24-1 - CATSGSGQETQYF TGTGCCACCAGTGGAAGCGGGCAAGAGACCCAGTACTTC